One and the same sample provided the 17 T cell receptor beta chains below, sequenced in a study of blood T cell repertoires in COVID-19. Repertoires were generated with immunoSEQ multiplex PCR, while TCRdb's copy carries only in-frame clones and drops some. The sample carries approximately 300,000 clones, 90% recorded once. The sequencing sample was made of peripheral blood. These receptors were taken from a woman in her forties with COVID-19, enrolled during active disease.

The chain joins TRBV9 to TRBJ2-7; TRBD1 aligns across 8 bases. CDR1 is SGDLS and CDR2 is YYNGEE in the germline V gene. J lost 2 bases, V lost 4 bases, and 5 bases had no gene match. The CDR3 contains 14 residues. CDR3 region: CASSPRTGTYEQYF. Here the CDR3 DNA reads TGTGCCAGCAGCCCCCGGACAGGGACCTACGAGCAGTACTTC. Complete variable domain (other parts from reference TRBV9 and TRBJ2-7): DSGVTQTPKHLITATGQRVTLRCSPRSGDLSVYWYQQSLDQGLQFLIQYYNGEERAKGNILERFSAQQFPDLHSELNLSSLELGDSALYFCASSPRTGTYEQYFGPGTRLTVT.

This clone was seen a few times. The rearrangement links TRBV4-1 to TRBJ2-7; 11 nucleotides line up with TRBD2. V shed 0 bases and J 5 bases; nucleotides not matched to a gene: 6. Germline assignment: CDR1 MGHRA and CDR2 YSYEKL. The CDR3 totals 16 residues. The CDR3: CASSQEVAGGPNEQYF. CDR3 nucleotide sequence: TGCGCCAGCAGCCAAGAGGTAGCGGGAGGGCCTAACGAGCAGTACTTC.

This clone has just one count. The chain employs TRBV5-5 and TRBJ1-1; D call uncertain. Germline CDR1 SGHKS, CDR2 YYEKEE (reference sequence). Trimming shortened V by 3 bases and J by 3 bases, and 9 bases separated the two germline ends. The CDR3 is made up of 13 amino acids. The CDR3 loop reads CASSSRSYTEAFF. CDR3 DNA sequence: TGTGCCAGCAGCTCCAGATCATACACTGAAGCTTTCTTT.

The chain employs TRBV3-1 (or the pseudogene TRBV3-2) and TRBJ1-1; 9 bases are shared with TRBD1. V trimming: 6 bases; J trimming: 1 base; junction bases outside the gene matches: 9. Germline-derived CDR1 and CDR2 are LGHDT and YNNKEL (reference sequence). This CDR3 is 16 amino acids long. DNA of the CDR3: TGTGCCAGCAGTCTCCTAGGGACAGGGAGGAACACTGAAGCTTTCTTT. It encodes CASSLLGTGRNTEAFF.

Only a few counts were recorded for this clone. The chain has TRBV2 and TRBJ1-2; no clear D. Trimming cost V 2 bases and J 13 bases, with 26 bases left between them. The V gene's germline CDR1 is SNHLY and CDR2 FYNNEI. The CDR3 has 16 residues. The CDR3 region has the DNA TGTGCCAGCAGTGAAACCCCCGCGGGCCCACTCCCCATGAGCACCTTC. It yields the protein CASSETPAGPLPMSTF.

The rearrangement uses TRBV27 and TRBJ2-1; D not certain. From germline, CDR1 is MNHEY and CDR2 SMNVEV (reference sequence). The CDR3 is 14 residues long. Trimming took off 5 bases at V and 0 bases at J, with 8 bases between the two ends. CDR3 sequence reads: CASSTPSSYNEQFF. For the CDR3, the DNA is TGTGCCAGCAGTACGCCGAGCTCCTACAATGAGCAGTTCTTC.

About this clone itself: Within the sample, other DNA sequences also encode this same CDR3. This chain uses TRBV5-1 with TRBJ1-1; 11 bases fit TRBD1. Trimming cost V 4 bases and J 5 bases; bases outside gene matches: 1. From germline, CDR1 is SGHRS and CDR2 YFSETQ. The CDR3 extends over 13 amino acids. CDR3 sequence (DNA): TGCGCCAGCAGCCGGGACAGGGGGACTGAAGCTTTCTTT. It translates to CASSRDRGTEAFF.

The rearrangement joins TRBV29-1 to TRBJ1-2, with 7 nucleotides matching TRBD1. The V and J ends lost 8 bases and 7 bases, in that order; junction bases with no gene match: 10. In germline, CDR1 is SQVTM, CDR2 ANQGSEA. The CDR3 is 12 residues long. Here the CDR3 reads CSPNRDRRGYTF. DNA of the CDR3: TGCAGCCCCAACCGGGACAGACGTGGCTACACCTTC.

The genes are TRBV3-1 (or the pseudogene TRBV3-2) and TRBJ1-1; D is unresolved. Trimming removed 4 bases from V and 6 bases from J, with 9 bases in between. There are 12 residues in the CDR3. Germline V gives CDR1 LGHDT, CDR2 YNNKEL (reference sequence). DNA for the CDR3: TGTGCCAGCAGCCTAGGAGGGTCTGAAGCTTTCTTT. It codes for CASSLGGSEAFF.

The chain carries TRBV7-2 and TRBJ1-2; weak D call: TRBD1 (6 bases). Trimming removed 2 bases from V and 5 bases from J, with 6 bases in between. This CDR3 is 12 amino acids long. Looked up from germline, CDR1 is SGHTA and CDR2 is FQGNSA. The CDR3 sequence is CASSLQGYGYTF. CDR3 in DNA: TGTGCCAGCAGCTTACAGGGGTATGGCTACACCTTC. Drawing the rest from reference TRBV7-2 and TRBJ1-2, the complete variable domain is GAGVSQSPSNKVTEKGKDVELRCDPISGHTALYWYRQSLGQGLEFLIYFQGNSAPDKSGLPSDRFSAERTGGSVSTLTIQRTQQEDSAVYLCASSLQGYGYTFGSGTRLTVV.

V and J are TRBV19 and TRBJ2-3; 7 bases align to TRBD2. Trimming cost V 9 bases and J 2 bases; bases outside gene matches: 11. CDR1 is LNHDA and CDR2 is SQIVND in the germline V gene (reference sequence). The CDR3 loop spans 15 amino acids. The chain's CDR3 is CASPLPRENTDTQYF. The CDR3 DNA reads as TGTGCCAGCCCCCTCCCGCGGGAGAACACAGATACGCAGTATTTT.

V is TRBV5-4 and J is TRBJ1-3; D unresolved. Trimming shortened V by 3 bases and J by 10 bases, and 23 bases separated the two germline ends. Germline loops: CDR1 SGHNT, CDR2 YYREEE (reference sequence). The CDR3 runs to 16 residues. The CDR3, as DNA: TGTGCCAGCAGCTCCCATCGGGAGCCCCTGGAAAGGACCATATATTTT. The encoded protein is CASSSHREPLERTIYF. Filled out from reference TRBV5-4 and TRBJ1-3, the complete variable domain reads ETGVTQSPTHLIKTRGQQVTLRCSSQSGHNTVSWYQQALGQGPQFIFQYYREEENGRGNFPPRFSGLQFPNYSSELNVNALELDDSALYLCASSSHREPLERTIYFGEGSWLTVV.

This clone was detected a few times. The chain recombines TRBV5-1 with TRBJ1-1; 10 positions match TRBD1. CDR1 is SGHRS, CDR2 YFSETQ, per germline. V dropped 5 bases and J dropped 5; count of bases not matched to a gene: 6. CDR3 length equals 14 residues. The DNA of the CDR3 is TGCGCCAGCAGACCCGGGGACAGGGGAACTGAAGCTTTCTTT. This gives the protein CASRPGDRGTEAFF.

V is TRBV27 and J is TRBJ1-4; TRBD1 matches 9 bases. CDR1 is MNHEY, CDR2 SMNVEV, per germline (reference sequence). This CDR3 has 15 amino acids. V dropped 5 bases and J dropped 4; count of bases not matched to a gene: 5. DNA of the CDR3: TGTGCCAGCAGTCCAACGGACAGGGGTAATGAAAAACTGTTTTTT. As protein: CASSPTDRGNEKLFF.

V and J are TRBV30 and TRBJ1-6; the match to TRBD1 covers 10 bases. Germline lookup yields CDR1 GTSNPN and CDR2 SVGIG (reference sequence). V dropped 0 bases and J dropped 10; count of bases not matched to a gene: 6. CDR3 size: 15 residues. CDR3 residues: CAWSVQDRGDSPLHF. The CDR3 DNA reads as TGTGCCTGGAGTGTACAGGACAGGGGGGACTCACCCCTCCACTTT.

This clone was seen only a few times. The rearrangement uses TRBV28 and TRBJ1-1; 7 nucleotides match TRBD1. Germline lookup yields CDR1 MDHEN and CDR2 SYDVKM. CDR3 size: 15 residues. Trimming took 4 bases from V and 4 from J; bases not matched to a gene: 9. The CDR3 coding sequence is TGTGCCAGCAGTTCCACAGGGGTGAGGGGCACTGAAGCTTTCTTT. This sequence encodes CASSSTGVRGTEAFF.

The rearrangement uses TRBV19 and TRBJ2-3, with 13 positions matching TRBD2. The V gene end was trimmed by 5 bases and the J gene end by 5 bases; junction bases not matched to a gene: 7. This CDR3 has 16 residues. Germline CDR1 is LNHDA and CDR2 is SQIVND (reference sequence). CDR3 in DNA: TGTGCCAGTAGTCGGACTAGCGGGGGTGTAGGAGATACGCAGTATTTT. Its protein product is CASSRTSGGVGDTQYF.